This passage covers 30 T cell receptor beta chains from one sample sequenced in a study. MiXCR, run by TCRdb on the RT-PCR reads, gives a single entry per CDR3 protein. The data contain about 700,000 distinct CDR3 sequences, around 14% of them singletons. The material sequenced was memory CD4+ T cells from blood. These receptors came from a female donor in good health, serving as a healthy control.

This clonotype was seen ten or more times. An end of the junction does not agree with germline; a read error may underlie this. V usage is TRBV12-3 or TRBV12-4 and J usage is TRBJ1-5; a weak D match, TRBD1 (5 bases). This CDR3 spans 13 amino acids. Here the CDR3 DNA reads TGCGCCAGCAGTCCGGGGGGAGGACAGCCCCAGCATTTT. Translation gives CASSPGGGQPQHF.

A note on this clonotype: A much larger clone sits a single nucleotide away, making a read error possible. The rearrangement links TRBV4-3 to TRBJ2-5, with TRBD2 as a possible D gene (5 bases). V lost 0 bases and J 9 bases, leaving 11 bases between the germline ends. There are 13 residues in the CDR3. CDR1 is LGHNA and CDR2 is YSLEER in the germline V gene. The CDR3 DNA is TGCGCCAGCAGCCAAGATAGGATGGAGGCCCAGTACTTC. Translated: CASSQDRMEAQYF.

This rearrangement joins TRBV18 to TRBJ1-1; 11 bases fit TRBD1. The CDR3 is 16 residues long. In germline, CDR1 is KGHSH, CDR2 LQKENI. Unmatched junction bases numbered 3, after V lost 2 bases and J lost 1 base. The CDR3 DNA sequence: TGTGCCAGCTCACCAAGGACAGGGGGCGCGAACACTGAAGCTTTCTTT. Amino acid sequence: CASSPRTGGANTEAFF.

This clonotype came up a few times. This chain uses TRBV20-1 with TRBJ2-1; 10 nucleotides match TRBD2. V gave up 3 bases and J gave up 5 bases; unmatched junction bases: 7. Germline V gene lookup returns CDR1 DFQATT and CDR2 SNEGSKA (reference sequence). The CDR3 consists of 15 residues. CDR3 residues: CSASRLAGVHNEQFF. The CDR3 DNA reads TGCAGTGCTAGTAGGCTAGCGGGAGTCCACAATGAGCAGTTCTTC.

The chain couples TRBV15 to TRBJ2-7, with D hard to call. V dropped 4 bases and J dropped 2 bases, with 15 bases sitting between them. The germline gives CDR1 LNHNV, CDR2 YYDKDF (reference sequence). The CDR3 loop spans 15 amino acids. Written as DNA, the CDR3 is TGTGCCACCAGCAAGGATCCCGCGGAAACCTACGAGCAGTACTTC. Residues: CATSKDPAETYEQYF.

This clonotype was detected a few times. J is TRBJ1-1 and V is TRBV5-1, with no clear D. This CDR3 is 13 amino acids long. Per germline, CDR1 SGHRS and CDR2 YFSETQ. V dropped 7 bases and J dropped 4 bases, with 14 bases sitting between them. The CDR3 nucleotides are TGCGCCAGCTCGGCCTCTTCGGGCACTGAAGCTTTCTTT. This gives the protein CASSASSGTEAFF.

The chain links TRBV6-6 to TRBJ1-5; TRBD1 matches 11 bases. This CDR3 contains 15 residues. Trimming removed 2 bases from V and 10 bases from J; junction bases left unmatched: 7. Germline V gene data show CDR1 as MNHNY and CDR2 as SVGAGI (reference sequence). CDR3 loop: CASSYGDRGRRPQHF. Here the CDR3 DNA reads TGTGCCAGCAGTTACGGGGACAGGGGGAGACGACCCCAGCATTTT.

This clonotype was recorded a few times. The chain uses TRBV24-1 and TRBJ2-5; a weak D match, TRBD2 (5 bases). The ends were cut back, 2 bases at V and 1 base at J, with 16 bases in the middle. Germline values: CDR1 KGHDR, CDR2 SFDVKD. CDR3 length: 17 amino acids. The CDR3 here is CATSDSRGISTQETQYF. CDR3 DNA sequence: TGTGCCACCAGTGATTCCCGAGGGATTTCTACCCAAGAGACCCAGTACTTC.

This clonotype occurred a few times. The rearrangement links TRBV7-2 to TRBJ1-2; D ambiguous. V was clipped by 2 bases and J by 3 bases, with 7 bases between them. The germline gives CDR1 SGHTA, CDR2 FQGNSA. The CDR3 is 13 amino acids. The CDR3 DNA reads as TGTGCCAGCAGCTTAAACACCTACTATGGCTACACCTTC. Its protein product is CASSLNTYYGYTF.

This clonotype was seen at least ten times. V gene TRBV7-9 combines with J gene TRBJ2-5; D might be TRBD1 (5 bases). The CDR3 has 15 amino acids. Trimming removed 7 bases at V and 5 bases at J, with 20 bases between. Germline values: CDR1 SEHNR, CDR2 FQNEAQ (reference sequence). CDR3 region: CASTSPVGSGETQYF. The CDR3 region has the DNA TGTGCCAGCACTTCCCCCGTGGGGTCAGGGGAGACCCAGTACTTC. The full variable domain, its missing parts supplied by reference TRBV7-9 and TRBJ2-5, is DTGVSQNPRHKITKRGQNVTFRCDPISEHNRLYWYRQTLGQGPEFLTYFQNEAQLEKSRLLSDRFSAERPKGSFSTLEIQRTEQGDSAMYLCASTSPVGSGETQYFGPGTRLLVL.

The genes are TRBV12-3 or TRBV12-4 and TRBJ2-6, with a tentative D call TRBD2 (6 bases). The CDR3 has 15 residues. With 7 bases removed from V and 0 bases from J, the gap between germline ends came to 10 bases. The CDR3 nucleotides read TGTGCCAGCACCTCCGGGAGCTCTGGGGCCAACGTCCTGACTTTC. Translating gives CASTSGSSGANVLTF.

This clonotype was detected only a few times. This sequence joins TRBV20-1 and TRBJ2-7, with TRBD1 identical over 12 bases. V lost 5 bases, J lost 4 bases, and 6 bases stayed unmatched. CDR3 length: 14 residues. Germline CDR1 is DFQATT and CDR2 is SNEGSKA (reference sequence). The CDR3 reads CSASRGQGAYEQYF. CDR3 nucleotides: TGCAGTGCTTCCCGGGGACAGGGGGCGTACGAGCAGTACTTC.

This clonotype was recorded a few times. V usage is TRBV7-9 and J usage is TRBJ2-1, with D possibly matching TRBD2 (7 bases). The V and J ends lost 5 bases and 6 bases respectively, with 17 bases between them. Germline values: CDR1 SEHNR, CDR2 FQNEAQ (reference sequence). The CDR3 spans 15 residues. CDR3 residues: CASSPPGGPGNEQFF. As DNA, the CDR3 is TGTGCCAGCAGCCCCCCCGGGGGGCCTGGCAATGAGCAGTTCTTC.

The table lists this clonotype with a few counts. The chain joins TRBV20-1 to TRBJ1-1, with TRBD1 matching 7 bases. CDR1 is DFQATT, CDR2 SNEGSKA, per germline (reference sequence). The CDR3 has 15 amino acids. Trimming cost V 1 base and J 1 base; bases outside gene matches: 6. CDR3 sequence: CSARALGQANTEAFF. The CDR3, as DNA: TGCAGTGCTAGAGCCCTCGGACAGGCGAACACTGAAGCTTTCTTT.

This clonotype was seen repeatedly, ten times or more. This chain joins TRBV3-1 and TRBJ1-6; D gene ambiguous. The CDR3 sequence is 12 residues long. With 3 bases removed from V and 8 bases from J, the gap between germline ends came to 5 bases. CDR1 LGHDT and CDR2 YNNKEL come from the germline V gene (reference sequence). The CDR3 bases are TGTGCCAGCAGCCAGGGTGATTCACCCCTCCACTTT. Translated, it gives CASSQGDSPLHF.

This rearrangement joins TRBV28 to TRBJ2-6, with D possibly TRBD2 on 7 matching bases. The V gene's germline CDR1 is MDHEN and CDR2 SYDVKM. The CDR3 runs 16 residues. Trimming removed 2 bases from V and 4 bases from J, with 12 bases in between. In nucleotides, the CDR3 is TGTGCCAGCAGTTTAGGGGGGGCGACCGGGGCCAACGTCCTGACTTTC. This translates into CASSLGGATGANVLTF.

This clonotype was observed many times. The gene calls are TRBV6-5 and TRBJ2-1; 10 bases align to TRBD2. CDR3 length equals 15 residues. From germline, CDR1 is MNHEY and CDR2 SVGAGI. J gave up 4 bases and V 6 bases, and 6 bases lay outside the gene matches. CDR3 loop: CASSRGLAQYNEQFF. The CDR3 DNA follows: TGTGCCAGCAGCCGGGGACTAGCGCAGTACAATGAGCAGTTCTTC.

Many counts were recorded for this clonotype. The rearrangement joins TRBV12-3 or TRBV12-4 to TRBJ2-3; 7 bases align to TRBD1. V gave up 5 bases and J gave up 1 base; unmatched junction bases: 6. This CDR3 has 15 residues. The CDR3 DNA is TGTGCCAGCAGTCGACAGGGTGAGGGCACAGATACGCAGTATTTT. The encoded protein is CASSRQGEGTDTQYF.

The genes are TRBV30 and TRBJ1-4; TRBD1 might be the D (5 bases). CDR3 length: 14 amino acids. CDR1 and CDR2 from the germline V gene are GTSNPN and SVGIG (reference sequence). Trimming left V 1 base short and J 2 bases short, with 8 bases between. The CDR3 sequence: CAWSEGSTNEKLFF. CDR3 bases: TGTGCCTGGAGTGAGGGGTCGACTAATGAAAAACTGTTTTTT.

This clonotype was picked up many times. The junction does not match germline at one end; this may be a read error. This chain joins TRBV12-3 or TRBV12-4 and TRBJ2-5; a weak D match, TRBD1 (5 bases). The CDR3 is 13 residues long. As DNA, the CDR3 is TGTGCCAGCAGTTTAGCTAACAGGTTTGCCCCGGCCTTC. As protein: CASSLANRFAPAF.

This clonotype was detected ten times or more. The chain is built from TRBV11-2 and TRBJ1-1; maybe TRBD1 (5 bases). Germline CDR1 SGHAT, CDR2 FQNNGV. The CDR3 runs 15 residues. Trimming removed 5 bases at V and 5 bases at J, with 18 bases between. CDR3 sequence reads: CASSNTPRGITEAFF. The CDR3 DNA is TGTGCCAGCAGCAACACACCTAGGGGAATTACTGAAGCTTTCTTT.

This clonotype turned up a few times. V usage is TRBV6-6 and J usage is TRBJ2-1; TRBD2 might be the D (6 bases). Germline V gene sequence: CDR1 MNHNY, CDR2 SVGAGI (reference sequence). The CDR3 loop spans 15 amino acids. Trimming cost V 2 bases and J 8 bases, with 16 bases left between them. The CDR3 loop is CASSYEGRDGDEQFF. DNA for the CDR3: TGTGCCAGCAGTTACGAGGGGCGGGACGGGGATGAGCAGTTCTTC.

This clonotype was picked up a small number of times. This may be a read error: a much more frequent sequence differs by one nucleotide. The chain is built from TRBV27 and TRBJ2-7; D perhaps matches TRBD1 (6 bases). Per germline, CDR1 MNHEY and CDR2 SMNVEV (reference sequence). This CDR3 has 13 amino acids. V lost 6 bases, J lost 2 bases, and 11 bases lay in between. Written as DNA, the CDR3 is TGTGCCAGCAGCCGAGGACAGCCCTACGAGCAGTACTTC. Translated: CASSRGQPYEQYF.

In DNA form, the CDR3 reads TGTGCCAGCAGCCTTGCCCTAGCGGATGCTGAGCAGTTCTTC. Translated: CASSLALADAEQFF. V and J are TRBV11-1 and TRBJ2-1; 7 nucleotides agree with TRBD2. Germline CDR1 and CDR2: SGHAT and FQDESV (reference sequence). V was pared by 5 bases and J by 9 bases, with 10 bases of the junction left unmatched. The CDR3 covers 14 residues.

This clonotype appeared many times. The chain joins TRBV7-9 to TRBJ2-4; D is unclear. CDR1 is SEHNR and CDR2 is FQNEAQ in the germline V gene (reference sequence). V was clipped by 2 bases and J by 10 bases, with 9 bases between them. The CDR3 sequence is 12 residues long. The CDR3 DNA reads as TGTGCCAGCAGCTTACTAAACTCGATTCAGTACTTC. Translation: CASSLLNSIQYF.

This clonotype was recorded at least ten times. The CDR3 DNA sequence: TGTGCCAGCAGCTTAAATCCACAGGGGGCTAATTCACCCCTCCACTTT. It codes for CASSLNPQGANSPLHF. The V and J genes are TRBV7-3 and TRBJ1-6; 9 bases are a match to TRBD1. Germline V gene lookup returns CDR1 SGHTA and CDR2 FQGTGA. Unmatched junction bases numbered 4, after V lost 1 base and J lost 6 bases. CDR3 length: 16 residues. The whole variable domain, filled in from reference TRBV7-3 and TRBJ1-6, reads GAGVSQTPSNKVTEKGKYVELRCDPISGHTALYWYRQSLGQGPEFLIYFQGTGAADDSGLPNDRFFAVRPEGSVSTLKIQRTERGDSAVYLCASSLNPQGANSPLHFGNGTRLTVT.

The rearrangement joins TRBV28 to TRBJ1-4, with 11 positions matching TRBD1. Germline V gene sequence: CDR1 MDHEN, CDR2 SYDVKM. The CDR3 extends over 15 amino acids. V trimming: 6 bases; J trimming: 7 bases; junction bases outside the gene matches: 7. The DNA for the CDR3 is TGTGCCAGCAGCCTTCCGGGACAGGGGGGTGAAAAACTGTTTTTT. Encoded protein: CASSLPGQGGEKLFF.

The chain recombines TRBV11-2 with TRBJ2-5; weak D call: TRBD1 (5 bases). Trimming pared 1 base from V and 5 bases from J, leaving 14 bases between. The CDR3 has 15 residues. In germline, CDR1 is SGHAT, CDR2 FQNNGV. The CDR3 sequence: CASSLARAEWETQYF. The DNA for the CDR3 is TGTGCCAGCAGCTTAGCCAGGGCGGAGTGGGAGACCCAGTACTTC. Combining the CDR3 with reference TRBV11-2 and TRBJ2-5 gives the whole variable domain EAGVAQSPRYKIIEKRQSVAFWCNPISGHATLYWYQQILGQGPKLLIQFQNNGVVDDSQLPKDRFSAERLKGVDSTLKIQPAKLEDSAVYLCASSLARAEWETQYFGPGTRLLVL.

As regards this clonotype: The junction and the germline gene differ at one end; a read error may be behind it. The chain couples TRBV6-2 or TRBV6-3 to TRBJ2-1, with TRBD2 matching over 16 bases. The germline V gene has CDR1 MNHEY and CDR2 SVGEGT. This CDR3 is 19 amino acids long. The CDR3 nucleotides read TGTGCCAGCTCCACATCCGGGACTAGCGGGAGGGCCGGCTACAATAAGCAGTTCTTC. Translation: CASSTSGTSGRAGYNKQFF.

The chain combines TRBV28 with TRBJ2-7, with 9 bases that match TRBD1. The ends lost 6 bases at V and 0 bases at J; junction bases unmatched: 9. Germline CDR1 MDHEN, CDR2 SYDVKM. CDR3 length: 16 amino acids. In DNA, the CDR3 is TGTGCCAGCAGCTCAGCCGGGACAGGGAGCTCCTACGAGCAGTACTTC. Amino acid sequence: CASSSAGTGSSYEQYF.